One sample yielded the 11 T cell receptor beta chains listed below, sequenced in a study of CD8+ T cells in alopecia areata. Treatment meaning: oral pan-JAK inhibitor, 5-10 mg twice daily. cDNA serving as the sequencing template came from extracted, reverse transcribed RNA. Generated by immunoSEQ multiplex PCR, the TCRdb table keeps only in-frame clones and is missing some. The sample has approximately 210,000 clones; less than 50% are singletons. The sequenced sample was CD4+ T cells sorted from blood, obtained between weeks 36 and 40, from a patient treated with tofacitinib. The receptor source for this set is a human donor with alopecia areata.

The J gene is TRBJ2-5, the V gene TRBV5-1, with 7 bases that match TRBD1. V gave up 4 bases and J gave up 4 bases; unmatched junction bases: 7. The CDR3 is made up of 14 amino acids. Germline CDR1 SGHRS, CDR2 YFSETQ. The CDR3 DNA reads TGCGCCAGCAGCAGCGGACAGGAAGGAGAGACCCAGTACTTC. Its translation: CASSSGQEGETQYF.

The chain combines TRBV29-1 with TRBJ2-2; D ambiguous. The CDR3 is 11 residues long. Looked up from germline, CDR1 is SQVTM and CDR2 is ANQGSEA. V was pared by 8 bases and J by 2 bases, with 6 bases between. The CDR3 reads CSWGNTGELFF. CDR3 coding DNA: TGCAGCTGGGGTAACACCGGGGAGCTGTTTTTT.

This chain joins TRBV30 and TRBJ2-1; TRBD2 aligns across 7 bases. The CDR3 spans 15 residues. The junction had 13 bases not matched to a gene; V was cut back by 2 bases and J by 9 bases. Germline CDR1 is GTSNPN and CDR2 is SVGIG (reference sequence). CDR3 sequence: CAWSPGTKGFSEQFF. The CDR3 DNA reads TGTGCCTGGAGTCCCGGGACTAAGGGGTTCAGTGAGCAGTTCTTC. The variable domain in full, completed from reference TRBV30 and TRBJ2-1, reads SQTIHQWPATLVQPVGSPLSLECTVEGTSNPNLYWYRQAAGRGLQLLFYSVGIGQISSEVPQNLSASRPQDRQFILSSKKLLLSDSGFYLCAWSPGTKGFSEQFFGPGTRLTVL.

This clone has more than one count but fewer than ten. The chain recombines TRBV29-1 with TRBJ2-7; 15 bases are shared with TRBD2. Trimming removed 7 bases from V and 7 bases from J; junction bases left unmatched: 11. CDR1 is SQVTM and CDR2 is ANQGSEA in the germline V gene. This CDR3 contains 15 residues. The CDR3 region is CSAAGLAGGQKEQYF. The CDR3 nucleotides read TGCAGCGCCGCCGGACTAGCGGGAGGGCAAAAAGAGCAGTACTTC.

This clone was counted between two and nine times. V and J are TRBV6-5 and TRBJ2-3, with 7 bases identical to TRBD1. V gave up 8 bases and J gave up 4 bases; unmatched junction bases: 12. Germline V lookup: CDR1 MNHEY, CDR2 SVGAGI. The CDR3 is made up of 15 amino acids. CDR3 bases: TGTGCCAGCCGAATGAGGGGGCTAGTGGCAGATACGCAGTATTTT. Translating gives CASRMRGLVADTQYF.

J is TRBJ1-1 and V is TRBV7-6; no clear D. Germline V gene sequence: CDR1 SGHVS, CDR2 FNYEAQ. The CDR3 has 13 residues. With 2 bases removed from V and 1 base from J, the gap between germline ends came to 5 bases. CDR3 in amino acids: CASSLFGNTEAFF. The CDR3 nucleotides are TGTGCCAGCAGCTTATTTGGGAACACTGAAGCTTTCTTT.

A few counts support this clone. The chain uses TRBV28 and TRBJ2-5; tentative D call: TRBD1 (5 bases). Germline CDR1 and CDR2: MDHEN and SYDVKM. The CDR3 has 14 amino acids. Trimming took off 5 bases at V and 5 bases at J, with 15 bases between the two ends. The CDR3: CASSQTAKGETQYF. CDR3 sequence (DNA): TGTGCCAGCAGTCAGACGGCCAAGGGGGAGACCCAGTACTTC.

The chain combines TRBV2 with TRBJ1-1; 7 bases agree with TRBD1. Germline trimming cut 8 bases from V and 1 base from J; bases unmatched to any gene: 4. Germline V lookup: CDR1 SNHLY, CDR2 FYNNEI. The CDR3 spans 13 residues. The CDR3 nucleotides read TGTGCCAGCGCGGGACAGCCGAACACTGAAGCTTTCTTT. Translated, it gives CASAGQPNTEAFF.

The chain employs TRBV7-2 and TRBJ2-7, with no clear D. The V gene lost 0 bases and the J gene lost 6 bases, with 6 bases spanning the gap. The CDR3 totals 12 residues. Per germline, CDR1 SGHTA and CDR2 FQGNSA. The CDR3 region has the DNA TGTGCCAGCAGCTTAGCGCTCACCGAGCAGTACTTC. This gives the protein CASSLALTEQYF.

The chain recombines TRBV4-3 with TRBJ2-3; D call uncertain. The germline V gene encodes CDR1 LGHNA and CDR2 YSLEER. V was pared by 5 bases and J by 3 bases, with 9 bases between. The CDR3 covers 13 residues. As DNA, the CDR3 is TGCGCCAGCAGCTCTACAGCTACAGATACGCAGTATTTT. Protein product: CASSSTATDTQYF.

The table lists this clone with a few counts. V is TRBV9 and J is TRBJ1-5; D is unresolved. CDR1 and CDR2 from the germline V gene are SGDLS and YYNGEE. With 5 bases removed from V and 1 base from J, the gap between germline ends came to 7 bases. CDR3 length: 13 residues. CDR3 sequence reads: CASSIDSNQPQHF. The CDR3 DNA reads TGTGCCAGCAGTATTGACAGCAATCAGCCCCAGCATTTT.